A selection of T cell receptor beta chains follows, all from one sample in a study of blood T cell repertoires in COVID-19. The repertoire was sequenced with immunoSEQ multiplex PCR; TCRdb's copy has only in-frame clones and lacks some. The profile shows about 58,000 clones, 80% to 90% of them singletons. The specimen was peripheral blood. Source of these receptors: a man in his 60s with COVID-19, enrolled during active disease. CDR3s include the opening cysteine and the closing phenylalanine or tryptophan. A D gene is named only where the DNA matches it firmly. Clone sizes are given selectively: once, few, many, or a class where the clone is expanded.

DNA: TGTGCCAGCAGCCAAGGGCTAGCGGCCAACAATGAGCAGTTCTTC
CDR3: CASSQGLAANNEQFF
D: TRBD2
size: -
V: TRBV3-1/TRBV3-2
J: TRBJ2-1

DNA: TGTGCCAGCAGCTTTGACTGGAATGAAAAACTGTTTTTT
CDR3: CASSFDWNEKLFF
D: -
size: -
V: TRBV7-2
J: TRBJ1-4

DNA: TGTGCCAGCAGAAGAGCGGGACACAATGAGCAGTTCTTC
CDR3: CASRRAGHNEQFF
D: TRBD2
size: once
V: TRBV28
J: TRBJ2-1

DNA: TGTGCCAGCAGCGTACCTCCGAACTATGGCTACACCTTC
CDR3: CASSVPPNYGYTF
D: -
size: -
V: TRBV9
J: TRBJ1-2

DNA: TGTGCCAGCTCACCAGAGATTGGAATAGGGGGCGAAGCTTTCTTT
CDR3: CASSPEIGIGGEAFF
D: TRBD1
size: -
V: TRBV18
J: TRBJ1-1

DNA: TGTGCCAGCAGCTCGACTAGCGGGAGCTCCTACAATGAGCAGTTCTTC
CDR3: CASSSTSGSSYNEQFF
D: TRBD2
size: -
V: TRBV7-2
J: TRBJ2-1

DNA: TGTGCCAGCAGCGGCCGGGACAGAAGTGTTTATTTT
CDR3: CASSGRDRSVYF
D: TRBD1
size: -
V: TRBV7-2
J: TRBJ2-3

DNA: TGTGCCAGCAGCTTGAAGGGGGTTGGAGGAGAAAAACTGTTTTTT
CDR3: CASSLKGVGGEKLFF
D: -
size: -
V: TRBV5-6
J: TRBJ1-4

DNA: TGTGCCAGCAGTCTTAGCGGGAGACTATCCGGGGAGCTGTTTTTT
CDR3: CASSLSGRLSGELFF
D: TRBD2
size: -
V: TRBV7-3
J: TRBJ2-2

DNA: TGTGCCAGCAGCGTAGCTGGGACAGCCCGGGGCGGGGAGCTGTTTTTT
CDR3: CASSVAGTARGGELFF
D: TRBD1
size: -
V: TRBV9
J: TRBJ2-2

DNA: TGTGCCAGCATCACCCCAGGTAGGGGTGAAGCTTTCTTT
CDR3: CASITPGRGEAFF
D: -
size: -
V: TRBV6-5
J: TRBJ1-1

DNA: TGCGCCAGCAATGTGGCGGGGTTGACTGAAGCTTTCTTT
CDR3: CASNVAGLTEAFF
D: -
size: few
V: TRBV5-1
J: TRBJ1-1

DNA: TGTGCCAGCAGCTCCCGGACTAGCGGGGGGCCTATCACCGGGGAGCTGTTTTTT
CDR3: CASSSRTSGGPITGELFF
D: TRBD2
size: -
V: TRBV11-2
J: TRBJ2-2

DNA: TGTGCCTGGAGTGTAAAGCGGGCTGAGACCCAGTACTTC
CDR3: CAWSVKRAETQYF
D: -
size: -
V: TRBV30
J: TRBJ2-5

DNA: TGTGCCAGCGGCCTAAATAGCGGAGCCCCCCGGGGTGAGCAGTTCTTC
CDR3: CASGLNSGAPRGEQFF
D: -
size: -
V: TRBV11-2
J: TRBJ2-1

DNA: TGTGCCAGCAGGGTGACAGTTACTGAAGCTTTCTTT
CDR3: CASRVTVTEAFF
D: -
size: -
V: TRBV12-3/TRBV12-4
J: TRBJ1-1

DNA: TGCGCCAGCAGCCAAGAATCGAGCGGGGGCACCTATGGCTACACCTTC
CDR3: CASSQESSGGTYGYTF
D: -
size: -
V: TRBV4-3
J: TRBJ1-2

DNA: TGTGCCAGCAGTTTATACGCCGGGACAGGGAGAGCCGGGGAGCTGTTTTTT
CDR3: CASSLYAGTGRAGELFF
D: TRBD1
size: -
V: TRBV27
J: TRBJ2-2

DNA: TGTGCCAGCAGTCTTCGAGGGAGTCGCGATGAGCAGTTCTTC
CDR3: CASSLRGSRDEQFF
D: -
size: -
V: TRBV27
J: TRBJ2-1

DNA: TGTGCCAGTAGTTCCCGGACTAGCGGGAGGGTGTCGGGCTACAATGAGCAGTTCTTC
CDR3: CASSSRTSGRVSGYNEQFF
D: TRBD2
size: -
V: TRBV19
J: TRBJ2-1

DNA: TGTGCCACCAGTGAGTCTAGCGGGATTAACAATGAGCAGTTCTTC
CDR3: CATSESSGINNEQFF
D: TRBD2
size: -
V: TRBV24-1
J: TRBJ2-1

DNA: TGTGCCAGCAGTTTGGGGACAGGGGGCGCTAACTATGGCTACACCTTC
CDR3: CASSLGTGGANYGYTF
D: TRBD1
size: -
V: TRBV27
J: TRBJ1-2

DNA: TGTGCCAGCAGCTCCCCACGACAGGAAGAAAACGGTGAGGAGACCCAGTACTTC
CDR3: CASSSPRQEENGEETQYF
D: -
size: -
V: TRBV12-1
J: TRBJ2-5

DNA: TGTGCCAGCAGCCCGGGACAGGGAGCGAAGCAGTACTTC
CDR3: CASSPGQGAKQYF
D: TRBD1
size: -
V: TRBV12-3/TRBV12-4
J: TRBJ2-7

DNA: TGTGCCAGTACCCTGGGAGGTTCCCCGACCCAGCATTTT
CDR3: CASTLGGSPTQHF
D: -
size: few
V: TRBV19
J: TRBJ1-5

DNA: TGTGCCAGCCGCCGGGAGTCAGATACGCAGTATTTT
CDR3: CASRRESDTQYF
D: -
size: -
V: TRBV7-9
J: TRBJ2-3

DNA: TGCGCCAGCAGCCCAGGCTGGGGGCTGAACACTGAAGCTTTCTTT
CDR3: CASSPGWGLNTEAFF
D: -
size: -
V: TRBV5-1
J: TRBJ1-1

DNA: TGTGCCAGCTCACCCTATGCAGGGGACTATGGCTACACCTTC
CDR3: CASSPYAGDYGYTF
D: -
size: -
V: TRBV18
J: TRBJ1-2

DNA: TGTGCCAGCAGCGTCGCTCTAGCGGGAGACACCGGGGAGCTGTTTTTT
CDR3: CASSVALAGDTGELFF
D: TRBD2
size: -
V: TRBV9
J: TRBJ2-2

DNA: TGTGCCAGCAGGGGGACAGGGGATGGCACTGAAGCTTTCTTT
CDR3: CASRGTGDGTEAFF
D: TRBD1
size: -
V: TRBV2
J: TRBJ1-1

DNA: TGTGCCAGCAGCGTAGGAGCAGATACGCAGTATTTT
CDR3: CASSVGADTQYF
D: -
size: -
V: TRBV9
J: TRBJ2-3

DNA: TGTGCCAGTAGTACCTCGTTGAGGGGCAATCAGCCCCAGCATTTT
CDR3: CASSTSLRGNQPQHF
D: -
size: -
V: TRBV19
J: TRBJ1-5

DNA: TGTGCCAGCAGCCCCGGGACAGGGGGCGGAGGAGAGACCCAGTACTTC
CDR3: CASSPGTGGGGETQYF
D: TRBD1
size: once
V: TRBV7-3
J: TRBJ2-5

DNA: TGTGCCAGTTCCAGGGTAAAAAACACCATATATTTT
CDR3: CASSRVKNTIYF
D: -
size: -
V: TRBV19
J: TRBJ1-3

DNA: TGTGCCAGCAGCTTAGATCGGGTGGGCGCAGGGGGCGGGCTAAGGAACATTCAGTACTTC
CDR3: CASSLDRVGAGGGLRNIQYF
D: TRBD1
size: once
V: TRBV11-2
J: TRBJ2-4

DNA: TGTGCCATCAGTCGGACTAGCGGGGTAGACAATGAGCAGTTCTTC
CDR3: CAISRTSGVDNEQFF
D: TRBD2
size: -
V: TRBV10-3
J: TRBJ2-1

DNA: TGTGCCAGCAGGGGACAGGGCGGTGGTGGTTTTCAGCCCCAGCATTTT
CDR3: CASRGQGGGGFQPQHF
D: TRBD1
size: -
V: TRBV27
J: TRBJ1-5

DNA: TGTGCCAGCAGCTTAGATCGGGGGATGAACACTGAAGCTTTCTTT
CDR3: CASSLDRGMNTEAFF
D: -
size: -
V: TRBV11-3
J: TRBJ1-1

DNA: TGCAGCGTTGAAGGGGAGTTAAGAGCGGGAGTATCAGATACGCAGTATTTT
CDR3: CSVEGELRAGVSDTQYF
D: TRBD2
size: -
V: TRBV29-1
J: TRBJ2-3

DNA: TGTGCCAGCAGCGCCCGGGACAGCCTCTACGAGCAGTACTTC
CDR3: CASSARDSLYEQYF
D: TRBD1
size: -
V: TRBV9
J: TRBJ2-7

DNA: TGTGCCAGCAGTCCGGGGGACTACAATCCCCTTTGGTATTTT
CDR3: CASSPGDYNPLWYF
D: TRBD2
size: -
V: TRBV27
J: TRBJ2-3

DNA: TGCGCCAGCAGCTCCCTTCAGACTAGCGGCTCCTACGAGCAGTACTTC
CDR3: CASSSLQTSGSYEQYF
D: TRBD2
size: -
V: TRBV5-1
J: TRBJ2-7

DNA: TGTGCCAGCTCACCCGACAGGGCCGGGTATGGCTACACCTTC
CDR3: CASSPDRAGYGYTF
D: TRBD1
size: -
V: TRBV18
J: TRBJ1-2

DNA: TGTGCCAGCAGCTGGACTAGCGGGAGTTTCGGGGAGCTGTTTTTT
CDR3: CASSWTSGSFGELFF
D: TRBD2
size: -
V: TRBV7-3
J: TRBJ2-2

DNA: TGCGCCAGCATGGTTAGCGGGAGTTCGGAGACCCAGTACTTC
CDR3: CASMVSGSSETQYF
D: TRBD2
size: once
V: TRBV5-1
J: TRBJ2-5

DNA: TGTGCCAGCAGCCTAGTGGAAGGGGGCAATCAGCCCCAGCATTTT
CDR3: CASSLVEGGNQPQHF
D: -
size: -
V: TRBV7-2
J: TRBJ1-5

DNA: TGTGCCAGCTCAATGCTAGCGGGGAATGAGCAGTTCTTC
CDR3: CASSMLAGNEQFF
D: TRBD2
size: medium-sized
V: TRBV18
J: TRBJ2-1

DNA: TGTGCCAGCAGTCTAGCGGCTCTTGGTTCCTACAATGAGCAGTTCTTC
CDR3: CASSLAALGSYNEQFF
D: TRBD2
size: -
V: TRBV27
J: TRBJ2-1

DNA: TGTGCCAGCAGTCGCGGACGGGAGTCCTATGGCTACACCTTC
CDR3: CASSRGRESYGYTF
D: -
size: -
V: TRBV3-1/TRBV3-2
J: TRBJ1-2

DNA: TGTGCCAGCAGCCAAGGTAGCGGGGGGCCCAGCACAGATACGCAGTATTTT
CDR3: CASSQGSGGPSTDTQYF
D: TRBD2
size: -
V: TRBV3-1/TRBV3-2
J: TRBJ2-3

DNA: TGTGCCAGCAGCTTGGCCGGGACTTATGGCTACACCTTC
CDR3: CASSLAGTYGYTF
D: -
size: -
V: TRBV5-4
J: TRBJ1-2

DNA: TGTGCCATCAGTGATGAGGGTTCGAAGGAGTCCTACGAGCAGTACTTC
CDR3: CAISDEGSKESYEQYF
D: -
size: -
V: TRBV10-3
J: TRBJ2-7

DNA: TGTGCCAGCAGCCACCGGACTAGCGGGGGGCAAAAGCAGTTCTTC
CDR3: CASSHRTSGGQKQFF
D: TRBD2
size: -
V: TRBV3-1/TRBV3-2
J: TRBJ2-1

DNA: TGTGCCAGCAGGTGGGACAGGGACAATGAGCAGTTCTTC
CDR3: CASRWDRDNEQFF
D: TRBD1
size: once
V: TRBV6-5
J: TRBJ2-1

DNA: TGTGCCAGCAGTTACAGGGGGGACACTGAAGCTTTCTTT
CDR3: CASSYRGDTEAFF
D: TRBD1
size: -
V: TRBV12-3/TRBV12-4
J: TRBJ1-1

DNA: TGTGCCAGCAGTGAAGGGGAACAGGGAGCTAAACTCCACGAGCAGTACTTC
CDR3: CASSEGEQGAKLHEQYF
D: -
size: few
V: TRBV2
J: TRBJ2-7

DNA: TGCAGTGCTAGTGCGGCTAGCGGGAGTACCGGGGTGGGCATTCAGTACTTC
CDR3: CSASAASGSTGVGIQYF
D: TRBD2
size: -
V: TRBV20-1
J: TRBJ2-4

DNA: TGCGCCAGCAGCCCTGACAGGGTTGGGGCCAACGTCCTGACTTTC
CDR3: CASSPDRVGANVLTF
D: TRBD1
size: -
V: TRBV4-3
J: TRBJ2-6

DNA: TGTGCCAGTAGCCCTCTTGGGGGCTACGGCTACACCTTC
CDR3: CASSPLGGYGYTF
D: -
size: -
V: TRBV19
J: TRBJ1-2

DNA: TGCGCCAGCAGCCAAGTCCTAGGTACAACTAATGAAAAACTGTTTTTT
CDR3: CASSQVLGTTNEKLFF
D: -
size: -
V: TRBV4-1
J: TRBJ1-4